These 12 T cell receptor beta chains were sequenced from one sample in a study of response to subunit inactivated influenza vaccine. TCRdb recomputed calls from the RT-PCR reads with MiXCR, one row per CDR3 protein. Of roughly 700,000 distinct CDR3 sequences listed, approximately 14% were seen once; the top ten hold more than 9%. Sequencing used PBMCs from blood, obtained approximately 13 days after vaccination. These receptor sequences come from a man aged 50 to 59 who received an inactivated influenza vaccine.

This chain links TRBV20-1 with TRBJ2-3; D possibly matches TRBD1 or TRBD2 (5 bases each). Germline CDR1 DFQATT, CDR2 SNEGSKA (reference sequence). The CDR3 has 13 residues. The germline V and J ends were trimmed by 3 bases and 3 bases, with 10 bases remaining between them. CDR3 protein: CSASGALTDTQYF. The CDR3 region has the DNA TGCAGTGCTAGCGGGGCATTGACAGATACGCAGTATTTT.

The genes are TRBV6-2 or TRBV6-3 and TRBJ1-1; the D gene is possibly TRBD1 (5 bases). Germline V gene data show CDR1 as MNHEY and CDR2 as SVGEGT. CDR3 length: 19 amino acids. Trimming pared 0 bases from V and 1 base from J, leaving 21 bases between. The CDR3 sequence: CASSYSTSGTHGWNTEAFF. DNA of the CDR3: TGTGCCAGCAGTTACTCGACGTCCGGGACCCACGGCTGGAACACTGAAGCTTTCTTT.

The rearrangement joins TRBV13 to TRBJ2-3; the match to TRBD2 covers 8 bases. This CDR3 contains 16 residues. V was clipped by 7 bases and J by 4 bases; unmatched bases: 13. The germline V gene has CDR1 PRHDT and CDR2 FYEKMQ (reference sequence). CDR3 coding DNA: TGTGCCAGCAACCCCGGGGGGGCCTTATTTTCAGATACGCAGTATTTT. This translates into CASNPGGALFSDTQYF. The full variable domain, its missing parts supplied by reference TRBV13 and TRBJ2-3, is AAGVIQSPRHLIKEKRETATLKCYPIPRHDTVYWYQQGPGQDPQFLISFYEKMQSDKGSIPDRFSAQQFSDYHSELNMSSLELGDSALYFCASNPGGALFSDTQYFGPGTRLTVL.

This clonotype turned up a few times. The chain is built from TRBV11-2 and TRBJ2-5; D might be TRBD2 (6 bases). The CDR3 loop spans 13 amino acids. The germline gives CDR1 SGHAT, CDR2 FQNNGV. The germline V and J ends were trimmed by 11 bases and 4 bases, with 17 bases remaining between them. CDR3: CASAVGGAETQYF. The DNA of the CDR3 is TGTGCCTCAGCGGTGGGGGGAGCAGAGACCCAGTACTTC.

The chain is built from TRBV5-1 and TRBJ1-1, with a weak D call TRBD1 (5 bases). V was pared by 4 bases and J by 12 bases, with 16 bases between. This CDR3 spans 12 amino acids. CDR1 is SGHRS, CDR2 YFSETQ, per germline. DNA of the CDR3: TGCGCCAGCAGCCCAGGCGGGACTTTTCCTTTCTTT. Translating gives CASSPGGTFPFF.

CDR3: CASSQQTGAVYEQYF. CDR3 DNA: TGTGCCAGCAGCCAACAGACAGGGGCGGTCTACGAGCAGTACTTC. V usage is TRBV14 and J usage is TRBJ2-7; 8 positions match TRBD1. Germline CDR1 and CDR2: SGHDN and FVKESK. The J segment lost 3 bases and the V segment lost 2 bases, leaving 6 bases of the junction unmatched. The CDR3 is 15 residues long.

The chain employs TRBV5-1 and TRBJ2-3; 12 bases fit TRBD2. This CDR3 spans 16 amino acids. Germline trimming cut 2 bases from V and 6 bases from J; bases unmatched to any gene: 7. Germline V gene lookup returns CDR1 SGHRS and CDR2 YFSETQ. Here the CDR3 DNA reads TGCGCCAGCAGCTTTTCGCTAGCGGGGGGGCTGGATACGCAGTATTTT. It encodes CASSFSLAGGLDTQYF.

In its sample, this clonotype was seen a few times. The genes are TRBV3-1 and TRBJ2-2; 9 bases agree with TRBD2. Unmatched junction bases numbered 4, after V lost 8 bases and J lost 3 bases. Germline V gene data show CDR1 as LGHDT and CDR2 as YNNKEL (reference sequence). This CDR3 is 14 amino acids long. The CDR3 DNA reads as TGTGCCAGCGGCAGACTAGCGGACACCGGGGAGCTGTTTTTT. As protein: CASGRLADTGELFF.

The chain uses TRBV2 and TRBJ2-7; 7 bases are a match to TRBD1. Germline V CDR1 and CDR2: SNHLY, FYNNEI. After removal of 1 base from V and 3 bases from J, the junction contained 9 bases not matched to a gene. The length of the CDR3 is 16 residues. CDR3 residues: CASSEGEQGFFYEQYF. CDR3 nucleotides: TGTGCCAGCAGTGAAGGCGAACAGGGGTTTTTCTACGAGCAGTACTTC.

This clonotype was seen at least ten times. The V call is TRBV6-2 or TRBV6-3, the J call TRBJ2-1; tentatively, D is TRBD2 (6 bases). From germline, CDR1 is MNHEY and CDR2 SVGEGT. The CDR3 has 16 amino acids. The V end was cut by 0 bases, the J end by 9 bases, with 18 bases between. The CDR3 nucleotides read TGTGCCAGCAGTTACTCGGGACTCAAACGAAGGGGTGAGCAGTTCTTC. Encoded protein: CASSYSGLKRRGEQFF.

The chain recombines TRBV20-1 with TRBJ1-1, with a possible D match to TRBD1 (5 bases). CDR1 and CDR2 (germline): DFQATT, SNEGSKA (reference sequence). Deletions cut 1 base from V and 0 bases from J, with 12 bases between. The CDR3 contains 15 residues. The DNA of the CDR3 is TGCAGTGCTAGAGGAGAGCGGGGGTTGAACACTGAAGCTTTCTTT. This gives the protein CSARGERGLNTEAFF.

The genes are TRBV12-3 or TRBV12-4 and TRBJ1-1, with D tentatively TRBD1 (6 bases). V was shortened by 2 bases and J by 2 bases, with 18 bases between the two germline ends. This CDR3 has 17 amino acids. The CDR3 protein is CASSLRQGTFSNTEAFF. CDR3 bases: TGTGCCAGCAGTTTAAGGCAGGGGACATTCTCTAACACTGAAGCTTTCTTT.